The clone carrying this T cell receptor beta chain was seen many times. What it recognizes is unknown. This specimen belongs to a study of naive and memory T cell subsets. Overall study findings and caveats: This RNA-based method may be sensitive to activation-related transcript changes.

The J segment lost 3 bases and the V segment lost 7 bases, leaving 4 bases of the junction unmatched. The CDR3 runs 13 residues. Germline loops: CDR1 MNHEY, CDR2 SMNVEV (reference sequence). Four PCR rounds used nested alpha and beta constant region primers plus the SP2 primer. For blood and skin samples, reverse transcription used TCR alpha and beta constant primers. TCRdb reanalysed the 5' RACE reads using MiXCR and keeps one entry per CDR3 protein. The repertoire includes over 45,000 distinct CDR3 sequences, approximately 4.5% of them detected once, and around 0.88% sits in the top ten. The library had UMIs added by 3' ligation of an oligonucleotide to TCR cDNA. RNA was extracted from under 3 ml of whole blood of healthy adults. Reverse transcription used DNase-treated unsorted total RNA, aiming for about 1 to 1000 ng.

The receptor's source is a female donor in good health. This chain connects TRBV27 to TRBJ2-5; TRBD2 matches at 8 bases. CDR3 sequence reads: CASMTSAKETQYF. The CDR3 DNA sequence: TGTGCCAGCATGACTAGCGCTAAAGAGACCCAGTACTTC.